Listed here is a single T cell receptor (beta chain). Antigen: not known. Only in-frame clones appear in the TCRdb table, and some are missing; sequencing was by immunoSEQ multiplex PCR. The sample carries some 90,000 clones, approximately 83% recorded once. Trimming removed 8 bases from V and 7 bases from J, with 14 bases in between. The CDR3 is 13 residues long. The V gene's germline CDR1 is LNHDA and CDR2 SQIVND (reference sequence). Focal radiation was given together with CTLA-4 blockade (ipilimumab) to patients with chemo-refractory metastatic non-small-cell lung cancer. These data come from a study of radiotherapy plus CTLA-4 blockade in lung cancer. Study-wide context: Overall, 18% of patients showed an objective response, while over 30% attained disease control. Study-wide findings and caveats: Radiotherapy plus ipilimumab was followed by expansion in blood of tumor-derived TCR clones.

The TCR comes from a human donor with non-small cell lung cancer who had a partial response to radiotherapy plus ipilimumab. V usage is TRBV19 and J usage is TRBJ1-4, with D maybe TRBD1 (5 bases). The material was peripheral blood, obtained from a patient treated with radiotherapy plus ipilimumab. Here the CDR3 DNA reads TGTGCCAGTGCCGGGGCCGGGGGTGAAAAACTGTTTTTT. This encodes CASAGAGGEKLFF.